The clone carrying this T cell receptor (beta chain) was observed a single time. Its antigen is unidentified. The table came from immunoSEQ multiplex PCR; TCRdb's copy has only in-frame clones and leaves some out. The table has over 45,000 clones, roughly nine tenths seen once. These data originate in a study of OX40 agonist ivuxolimab in advanced cancers. Turning to the study itself: Each dose-escalation patient presented with hepatocellular carcinoma, melanoma, renal cell or head and neck cancer. Participants averaged 60 years of age (range 23 to 79) and were 75% to 90% male.

Study results and limitations: At doses 0.1 to 3.0 mg/kg, CD4+ and CD8+ clones expanded.

This receptor was identified in an adult with an advanced solid tumor such as melanoma, head and neck, liver or kidney cancer. This material consisted of CD4+ or CD8+ T cells sorted from blood, taken in a trial of the OX40 agonist ivuxolimab.

Written as DNA, the CDR3 is TGCGCCAGCAGCCCAGACAGTATGGGTGAAAAACTGTTTTTT. Its protein is CASSPDSMGEKLFF. V gene TRBV5-1 combines with J gene TRBJ1-4, with D perhaps TRBD1 (5 bases). V was cut by 4 bases and J by 7 bases, with 14 bases left in between. Germline V gives CDR1 SGHRS, CDR2 YFSETQ. The CDR3 sequence is 14 residues long.